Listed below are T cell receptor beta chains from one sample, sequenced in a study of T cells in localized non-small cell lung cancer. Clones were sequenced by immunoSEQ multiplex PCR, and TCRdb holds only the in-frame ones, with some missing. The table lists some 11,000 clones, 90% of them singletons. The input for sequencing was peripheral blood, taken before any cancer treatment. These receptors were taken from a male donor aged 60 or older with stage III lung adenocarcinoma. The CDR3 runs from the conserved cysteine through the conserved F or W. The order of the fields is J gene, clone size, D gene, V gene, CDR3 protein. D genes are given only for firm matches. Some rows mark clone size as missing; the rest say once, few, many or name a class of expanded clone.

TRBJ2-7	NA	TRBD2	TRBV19	CASSQAGGTEQYF
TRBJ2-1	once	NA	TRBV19	CASRMGGEQFF
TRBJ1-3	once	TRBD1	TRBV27	CASRPGQGVGIVYF
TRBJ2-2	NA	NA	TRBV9	CAGSVTGNTGELFF
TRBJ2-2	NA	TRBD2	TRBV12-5	CASGWGGLAGTGELFF
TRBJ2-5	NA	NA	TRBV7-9	CASSLSLVLGMEQETQYF
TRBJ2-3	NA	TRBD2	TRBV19	CASKRTSGTTDTQYF
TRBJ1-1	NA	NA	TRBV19	CASKPGRRDTEAFF
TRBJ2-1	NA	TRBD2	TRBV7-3	CASSLIGGSKDGQFF
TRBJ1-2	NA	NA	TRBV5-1	CASSLGNYRENYGYTF
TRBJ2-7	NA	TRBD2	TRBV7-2	CASSLASGSYEQYF
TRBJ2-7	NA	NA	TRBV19	CASSPRVGSDYEQYF
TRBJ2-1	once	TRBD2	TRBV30	CAVKREGRNEQFF
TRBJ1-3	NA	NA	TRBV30	CAWAFSRAGNTIYF
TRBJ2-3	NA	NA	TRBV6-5	CASSYSLSDTQYF
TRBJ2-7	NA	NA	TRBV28	CASSPQGGPYEQYF
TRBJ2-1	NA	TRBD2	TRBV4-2	CASSSGGLAGGDNEQFF
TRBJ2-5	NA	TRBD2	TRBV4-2	CASSQDSSGRALGYF
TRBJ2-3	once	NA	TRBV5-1	CASSSTLGTDTQYF
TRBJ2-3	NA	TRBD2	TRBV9	CASSVALAGGQYF
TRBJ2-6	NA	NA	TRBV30	CAWSGNSGANVLTF
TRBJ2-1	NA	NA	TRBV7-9	CASSLSRPSNEQFF
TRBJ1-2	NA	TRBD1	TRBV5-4	CASSHLGQGGGYTF
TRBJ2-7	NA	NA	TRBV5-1	CASSPRGSEVNRYEQYF
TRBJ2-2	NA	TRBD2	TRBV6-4	CASSQLAGGANTGELFF
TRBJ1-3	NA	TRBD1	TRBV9	CASSVDPPTGIGNTIYF
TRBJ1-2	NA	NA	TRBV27	CASSPRTGNYGYTF
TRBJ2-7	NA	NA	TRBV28	CASSRAYEQYF
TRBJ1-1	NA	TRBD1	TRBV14	CASSQGQGALTEAFF
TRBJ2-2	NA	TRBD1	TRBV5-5	CASQIRTGNTGELFF
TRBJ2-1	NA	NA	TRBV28	CASSLRGSEQFF
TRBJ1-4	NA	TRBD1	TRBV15	CATSRGTGGMRRTNEKLFF
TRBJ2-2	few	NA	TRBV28	CASTMGVTGELFF
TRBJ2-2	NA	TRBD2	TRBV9	CASSSPGGGSNTGELFF
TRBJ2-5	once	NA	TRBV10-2	CASSASRGLPETQYF
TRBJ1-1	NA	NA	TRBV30	CACPAQGHLRAFF
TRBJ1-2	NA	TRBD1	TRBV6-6	CASRKPGQAVGYTF
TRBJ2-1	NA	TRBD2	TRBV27	CASSLFDLTSGPYNEQFF
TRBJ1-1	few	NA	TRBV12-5	CASGLGANTEAFF
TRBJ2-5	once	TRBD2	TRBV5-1	CASSLGGTSGGETQYF
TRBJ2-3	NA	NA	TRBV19	CASSPHRTDTQYF
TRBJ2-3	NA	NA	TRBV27	CASHHLTGSGRTDTQYF
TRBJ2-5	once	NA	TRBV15	CATSREGLQETQYF